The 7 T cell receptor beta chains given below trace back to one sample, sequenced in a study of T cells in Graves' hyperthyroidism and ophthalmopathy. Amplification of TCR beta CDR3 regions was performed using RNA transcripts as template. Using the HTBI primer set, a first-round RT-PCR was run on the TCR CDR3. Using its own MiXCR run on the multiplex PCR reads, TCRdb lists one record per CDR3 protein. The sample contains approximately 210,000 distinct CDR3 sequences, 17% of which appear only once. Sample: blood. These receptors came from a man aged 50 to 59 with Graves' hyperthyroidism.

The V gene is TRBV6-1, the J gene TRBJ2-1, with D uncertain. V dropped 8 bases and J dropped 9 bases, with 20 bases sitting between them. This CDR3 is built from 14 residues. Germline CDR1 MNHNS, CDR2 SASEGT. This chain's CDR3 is CASRLYWMVGEQFF. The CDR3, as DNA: TGTGCCAGCCGGCTTTATTGGATGGTTGGTGAGCAGTTCTTC.

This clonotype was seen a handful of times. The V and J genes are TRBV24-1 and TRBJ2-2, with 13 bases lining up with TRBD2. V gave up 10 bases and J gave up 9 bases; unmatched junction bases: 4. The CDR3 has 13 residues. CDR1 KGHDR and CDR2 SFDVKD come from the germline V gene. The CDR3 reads CATGTSGIRELFF. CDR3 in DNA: TGTGCCACAGGGACTAGCGGGATTAGGGAGCTGTTTTTT.

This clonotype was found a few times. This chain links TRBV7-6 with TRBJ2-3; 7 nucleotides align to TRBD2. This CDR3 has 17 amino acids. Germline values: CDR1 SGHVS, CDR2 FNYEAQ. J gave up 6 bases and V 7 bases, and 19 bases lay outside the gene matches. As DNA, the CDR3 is TGTGCCAGCACCCCCCAAGGTCTGCGGGAGCCCGCGGATACGCAGTATTTT. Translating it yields CASTPQGLREPADTQYF.

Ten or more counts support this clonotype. Here the CDR3 DNA reads TGTGCCAGCTCACAATGGGGCGGGAGTCCTCAAGAGACCCAGTACTTC. This gives the protein CASSQWGGSPQETQYF. The chain joins TRBV18 to TRBJ2-5; 7 bases match TRBD2. From germline, CDR1 is KGHSH and CDR2 LQKENI. The junction had 10 bases not matched to a gene; V was cut back by 4 bases and J by 2 bases. The CDR3 is 16 amino acids. Variable domain in full (rest from reference TRBV18 and TRBJ2-5): NAGVMQNPRHLVRRRGQEARLRCSPMKGHSHVYWYRQLPEEGLKFMVYLQKENIIDESGMPKERFSAEFPKEGPSILRIQQVVRGDSAAYFCASSQWGGSPQETQYFGPGTRLLVL.

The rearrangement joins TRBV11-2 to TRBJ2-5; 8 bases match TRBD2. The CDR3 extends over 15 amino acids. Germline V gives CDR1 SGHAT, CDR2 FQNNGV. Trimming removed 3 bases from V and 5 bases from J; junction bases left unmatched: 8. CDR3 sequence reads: CASSLLAGPGETQYF. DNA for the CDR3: TGTGCCAGCAGCTTGTTAGCGGGGCCCGGGGAGACCCAGTACTTC. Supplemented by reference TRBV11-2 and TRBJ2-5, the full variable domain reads EAGVAQSPRYKIIEKRQSVAFWCNPISGHATLYWYQQILGQGPKLLIQFQNNGVVDDSQLPKDRFSAERLKGVDSTLKIQPAKLEDSAVYLCASSLLAGPGETQYFGPGTRLLVL.

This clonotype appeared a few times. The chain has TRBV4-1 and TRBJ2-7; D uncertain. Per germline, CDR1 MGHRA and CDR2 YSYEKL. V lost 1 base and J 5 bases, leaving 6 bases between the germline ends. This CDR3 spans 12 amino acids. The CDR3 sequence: CASSQGGDEQYF. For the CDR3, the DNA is TGCGCCAGCAGCCAAGGGGGTGACGAGCAGTACTTC.

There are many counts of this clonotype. The CDR3 is CASSPGTSGSRTDTQYF. CDR3 bases: TGTGCCAGCAGCCCCGGGACTAGCGGGAGTAGGACAGATACGCAGTATTTT. V and J are TRBV7-3 and TRBJ2-3, with 14 bases lining up with TRBD2. Germline loops: CDR1 SGHTA, CDR2 FQGTGA. V trimming: 5 bases; J trimming: 3 bases; junction bases outside the gene matches: 7. The CDR3 is made up of 17 amino acids.